This TCR beta chain is drawn from a study of CD8+ T cells in alopecia areata. Study-level information: Tofacitinib therapy took 6 to 18 months; 6 months off drug came after.

Treatment in this sample: oral pan-JAK inhibitor, 5-10 mg twice daily. Extracted from the samples, RNA was reverse transcribed into cDNA to serve as the sequencing template. The assay was immunoSEQ multiplex PCR, and TCRdb's table has in-frame clones only and misses some. The sample has 180,000 or so clones, about 54% seen once. This CDR3 is 15 amino acids long. V lost 3 bases to trimming and J lost 1 base; unmatched junction nucleotides: 3. From germline, CDR1 is SEHNR and CDR2 FQNEAQ (reference sequence). Study-level points and caveats: Scalp clonality and expanded CD8+ clones among the top 100 fell significantly with tofacitinib. The study also sequences resident alphabeta T cells of normal skin in scalp samples.

In regard to this clone: No antigen is known for it.

This receptor was taken from a human donor with alopecia areata. This specimen was CD4+ T cells sorted from blood, taken at approximately week 60, from a patient treated with tofacitinib. V is TRBV7-9 and J is TRBJ1-2; 9 bases align to TRBD1. Here the CDR3 reads CASSFQDRGNYGYTF. In DNA form, the CDR3 reads TGTGCCAGCAGCTTCCAGGACAGGGGTAACTATGGCTACACCTTC.